This is a list of T cell receptor beta chains from one sample in a study of cytomegalovirus exposure and HLA in healthy donors. The repertoire was sequenced with immunoSEQ multiplex PCR; TCRdb's copy has only in-frame clones and lacks some. The data contain 120,000 or so clones, roughly 80% of them singletons. Sequenced: PBMCs. The receptors shown here come from a man aged 18 to 30 in good health and CMV-seronegative. CDR3s include the opening cysteine and the closing phenylalanine or tryptophan. The D gene is left open where the match is weak. A clone size is listed for some rows: how often the clone was seen (once, few, many), or a class if it is expanded.

j_gene: TRBJ2-7; v_gene: TRBV18; abundance: NA; d_gene: TRBD1; CDR3aa: CASSSMTRDRQSQYF; CDR3nt: TGTGCCAGCTCATCCATGACCCGGGACAGACAGTCGCAGTACTTC
j_gene: TRBJ2-5; v_gene: TRBV29-1; abundance: NA; d_gene: TRBD1; CDR3aa: CSVAQGERAQYF; CDR3nt: TGCAGCGTTGCCCAGGGGGAAAGGGCCCAGTACTTC
j_gene: TRBJ1-2; v_gene: TRBV25-1; abundance: NA; d_gene: TRBD1; CDR3aa: CASSETGVGYTF; CDR3nt: TGTGCCAGCAGTGAGACAGGGGTTGGCTACACCTTC
j_gene: TRBJ1-2; v_gene: TRBV10-3; abundance: NA; d_gene: NA; CDR3aa: CAISESTTYGYTF; CDR3nt: TGTGCCATCAGTGAGTCGACTACCTATGGCTACACCTTC
j_gene: TRBJ2-5; v_gene: TRBV9; abundance: NA; d_gene: TRBD1; CDR3aa: CASSVAGRGETQYF; CDR3nt: TGTGCCAGCAGCGTAGCTGGCAGGGGGGAGACCCAGTACTTC
j_gene: TRBJ2-1; v_gene: TRBV2; abundance: NA; d_gene: NA; CDR3aa: CASSLIRSVVSYNEQFF; CDR3nt: TGTGCCAGCAGTTTAATACGGAGCGTCGTCTCCTACAATGAGCAGTTCTTC
j_gene: TRBJ2-2; v_gene: TRBV6-5; abundance: NA; d_gene: NA; CDR3aa: CASSYSRNVNQLFF; CDR3nt: TGTGCCAGCAGTTACTCGAGAAATGTGAATCAGCTGTTTTTT
j_gene: TRBJ1-1; v_gene: TRBV14; abundance: few; d_gene: NA; CDR3aa: CASSQDWWDRGAEAFF; CDR3nt: TGTGCCAGCAGCCAAGATTGGTGGGACCGGGGGGCTGAAGCTTTCTTT
j_gene: TRBJ2-5; v_gene: TRBV4-3; abundance: NA; d_gene: NA; CDR3aa: CASSPFVEGVKETQYF; CDR3nt: TGCGCCAGCAGCCCATTTGTAGAGGGGGTCAAAGAGACCCAGTACTTC
j_gene: TRBJ1-1; v_gene: TRBV7-9; abundance: NA; d_gene: NA; CDR3aa: CASSLPGSNEAFF; CDR3nt: TGTGCCAGCAGCCTTCCGGGTTCAAATGAAGCTTTCTTT
j_gene: TRBJ2-1; v_gene: TRBV18; abundance: NA; d_gene: NA; CDR3aa: CASSPPTRGEQFF; CDR3nt: TGTGCCAGCTCACCACCCACCCGGGGTGAGCAGTTCTTC
j_gene: TRBJ1-1; v_gene: TRBV5-1; abundance: NA; d_gene: TRBD1; CDR3aa: CASSLPRTGNMNTEAFF; CDR3nt: TGCGCCAGCAGCTTGCCCCGGACAGGGAACATGAACACTGAAGCTTTCTTT
j_gene: TRBJ1-2; v_gene: TRBV5-1; abundance: NA; d_gene: NA; CDR3aa: CASSPGTRGYGYTF; CDR3nt: TGCGCCAGCAGCCCCGGGACACGAGGATATGGCTACACCTTC
j_gene: TRBJ2-2; v_gene: TRBV25-1; abundance: NA; d_gene: NA; CDR3aa: CASSIGGNTGELFF; CDR3nt: TGTGCCAGCAGTATAGGGGGGAACACCGGGGAGCTGTTTTTT
j_gene: TRBJ1-4; v_gene: TRBV4-1; abundance: NA; d_gene: TRBD1; CDR3aa: CASSGQGATNEKLFF; CDR3nt: TGCGCCAGCAGCGGACAGGGGGCAACTAATGAAAAACTGTTTTTT
j_gene: TRBJ2-2; v_gene: TRBV7-3; abundance: NA; d_gene: NA; CDR3aa: CASSLTPPGELFF; CDR3nt: TGTGCCAGCAGCTTAACTCCTCCCGGGGAGCTGTTTTTT
j_gene: TRBJ2-3; v_gene: TRBV6-4; abundance: NA; d_gene: TRBD1; CDR3aa: CASSDRGHGTDTQYF; CDR3nt: TGTGCCAGCAGTGACAGGGGGCACGGCACAGATACGCAGTATTTT
j_gene: TRBJ1-1; v_gene: TRBV6-6; abundance: NA; d_gene: TRBD1; CDR3aa: CASSFGQGARSEAFF; CDR3nt: TGTGCCAGCAGCTTCGGACAGGGGGCGCGTAGTGAAGCTTTCTTT
j_gene: TRBJ1-1; v_gene: TRBV7-2; abundance: once; d_gene: TRBD1; CDR3aa: CASSPGQGGNTEAFF; CDR3nt: TGTGCCAGCAGCCCCGGACAGGGGGGGAACACTGAAGCTTTCTTT
j_gene: TRBJ2-7; v_gene: TRBV12-5; abundance: NA; d_gene: NA; CDR3aa: CASAGDHSSYEQYF; CDR3nt: TGTGCTAGTGCGGGGGATCACAGCTCCTACGAGCAGTACTTC
j_gene: TRBJ1-1; v_gene: TRBV29-1; abundance: NA; d_gene: NA; CDR3aa: CSGEITTEAFF; CDR3nt: TGCAGCGGAGAAATAACGACTGAAGCTTTCTTT
j_gene: TRBJ1-1; v_gene: TRBV18; abundance: NA; d_gene: NA; CDR3aa: CASSQIDRSNTEAFF; CDR3nt: TGTGCCAGCTCACAGATTGACAGGTCGAACACTGAAGCTTTCTTT
j_gene: TRBJ1-2; v_gene: TRBV9; abundance: NA; d_gene: NA; CDR3aa: CASSQDPNYGYTF; CDR3nt: TGTGCCAGCAGCCAGGATCCTAACTATGGCTACACCTTC
j_gene: TRBJ2-5; v_gene: TRBV5-4; abundance: NA; d_gene: NA; CDR3aa: CATQAGVETQYF; CDR3nt: TGTGCCACCCAAGCAGGGGTCGAGACCCAGTACTTC
j_gene: TRBJ2-7; v_gene: TRBV7-2; abundance: NA; d_gene: TRBD2; CDR3aa: CASSLGGGPYEQYF; CDR3nt: TGTGCCAGCAGCCTCGGGGGGGGACCCTACGAGCAGTACTTC
j_gene: TRBJ1-1; v_gene: TRBV7-8; abundance: once; d_gene: NA; CDR3aa: CASSSSRVAEAFF; CDR3nt: TGTGCCAGCAGCTCCAGTCGGGTGGCTGAAGCTTTCTTT
j_gene: TRBJ2-2; v_gene: TRBV6-4; abundance: NA; d_gene: TRBD1; CDR3aa: CASSRQGAGELFF; CDR3nt: TGTGCCAGCAGCCGACAGGGTGCCGGGGAGCTGTTTTTT
j_gene: TRBJ1-5; v_gene: TRBV6-4; abundance: NA; d_gene: NA; CDR3aa: CASSEETGSSAQHF; CDR3nt: TGTGCCAGCAGTGAGGAGACAGGTAGCTCGGCCCAGCATTTT
j_gene: TRBJ1-1; v_gene: TRBV29-1; abundance: NA; d_gene: NA; CDR3aa: CSVAHQGPNTEAFF; CDR3nt: TGCAGCGTTGCCCACCAGGGTCCGAACACTGAAGCTTTCTTT
j_gene: TRBJ2-7; v_gene: TRBV6-6; abundance: NA; d_gene: TRBD1; CDR3aa: CASSGTGGTYEQYF; CDR3nt: TGTGCCAGCAGCGGGACAGGGGGGACCTACGAGCAGTACTTC
j_gene: TRBJ1-6; v_gene: TRBV27; abundance: NA; d_gene: TRBD1; CDR3aa: CASRDRNSPLHF; CDR3nt: TGTGCCAGCCGGGACAGAAATTCACCCCTCCACTTT
j_gene: TRBJ1-1; v_gene: TRBV19; abundance: once; d_gene: NA; CDR3aa: CASTYSWTAGGAFF; CDR3nt: TGTGCCAGTACCTATTCGTGGACAGCGGGAGGGGCTTTCTTT
j_gene: TRBJ1-1; v_gene: TRBV18; abundance: NA; d_gene: TRBD1; CDR3aa: CASSLSQGASAFF; CDR3nt: TGTGCCAGCTCACTGTCGCAGGGGGCCTCAGCTTTCTTT
j_gene: TRBJ2-1; v_gene: TRBV19; abundance: NA; d_gene: TRBD2; CDR3aa: CASSHERGLDNEQFF; CDR3nt: TGTGCCAGTAGTCACGAGCGGGGATTGGACAATGAGCAGTTCTTC
j_gene: TRBJ2-5; v_gene: TRBV27; abundance: NA; d_gene: NA; CDR3aa: CASSWKGETQYF; CDR3nt: TGTGCCAGCAGTTGGAAGGGGGAGACCCAGTACTTC
j_gene: TRBJ2-7; v_gene: TRBV27; abundance: NA; d_gene: NA; CDR3aa: CASSSDREVGEQYF; CDR3nt: TGTGCCAGCAGTTCAGACAGGGAGGTCGGAGAGCAGTACTTC
j_gene: TRBJ1-2; v_gene: TRBV5-6; abundance: NA; d_gene: TRBD1; CDR3aa: CASSSGTDYGYTF; CDR3nt: TGTGCCAGCAGCTCGGGGACAGACTATGGCTACACCTTC
j_gene: TRBJ2-3; v_gene: TRBV5-1; abundance: NA; d_gene: NA; CDR3aa: CASSLGLGMDTQYF; CDR3nt: TGCGCCAGCAGCTTGGGACTAGGGATGGATACGCAGTATTTT
j_gene: TRBJ2-3; v_gene: TRBV2; abundance: NA; d_gene: TRBD2; CDR3aa: CASGGGSGGPTDTQYF; CDR3nt: TGTGCCAGCGGGGGGGGTAGCGGGGGCCCCACAGATACGCAGTATTTT
j_gene: TRBJ2-7; v_gene: TRBV10-2; abundance: NA; d_gene: TRBD2; CDR3aa: CASIASGTSYEQYF; CDR3nt: TGCGCCAGCATAGCGAGCGGGACCTCCTACGAGCAGTACTTC
j_gene: TRBJ1-4; v_gene: TRBV2; abundance: once; d_gene: NA; CDR3aa: CASKLSGALLNEKLFF; CDR3nt: TGTGCCAGCAAACTATCAGGGGCCCTGCTTAATGAAAAACTGTTTTTT
j_gene: TRBJ1-1; v_gene: TRBV6-1; abundance: NA; d_gene: NA; CDR3aa: CASSQARGEAFF; CDR3nt: TGTGCCAGCAGTCAAGCCCGAGGTGAAGCTTTCTTT
j_gene: TRBJ2-1; v_gene: TRBV6-1; abundance: NA; d_gene: NA; CDR3aa: CASSHILYNEQFF; CDR3nt: TGTGCCAGCAGTCACATCCTCTACAATGAGCAGTTCTTC
j_gene: TRBJ2-6; v_gene: TRBV27; abundance: few; d_gene: NA; CDR3aa: CASSQTAGANVLTF; CDR3nt: TGTGCCAGCAGTCAAACAGCTGGGGCCAACGTCCTGACTTTC
j_gene: TRBJ1-1; v_gene: TRBV27; abundance: once; d_gene: NA; CDR3aa: CASSWGGGTEAFF; CDR3nt: TGTGCCAGCAGTTGGGGGGGCGGGACTGAAGCTTTCTTT
j_gene: TRBJ2-3; v_gene: TRBV9; abundance: NA; d_gene: TRBD2; CDR3aa: CASSVRGDGTDTQYF; CDR3nt: TGTGCCAGCAGCGTACGGGGGGACGGCACAGATACGCAGTATTTT
j_gene: TRBJ1-3; v_gene: TRBV5-1; abundance: NA; d_gene: NA; CDR3aa: CASNPGDRGNTIYF; CDR3nt: TGCGCCAGCAACCCGGGGGATCGGGGGAACACCATATATTTT
j_gene: TRBJ2-1; v_gene: TRBV2; abundance: NA; d_gene: NA; CDR3aa: CASSEFDSYNEQFF; CDR3nt: TGTGCCAGCAGTGAATTCGACAGTTACAATGAGCAGTTCTTC
j_gene: TRBJ2-1; v_gene: TRBV18; abundance: NA; d_gene: NA; CDR3aa: CASSPIVVKAGNEQFF; CDR3nt: TGTGCCAGCTCACCAATCGTAGTGAAGGCAGGGAATGAGCAGTTCTTC
j_gene: TRBJ2-7; v_gene: TRBV5-1; abundance: NA; d_gene: TRBD2; CDR3aa: CASSLGLAGSYEQYF; CDR3nt: TGCGCCAGCAGCTTGGGTTTAGCGGGGAGCTACGAGCAGTACTTC
j_gene: TRBJ2-7; v_gene: TRBV7-9; abundance: NA; d_gene: NA; CDR3aa: CASSRVSADEQYF; CDR3nt: TGTGCCAGCAGCCGGGTATCTGCGGACGAGCAGTACTTC
j_gene: TRBJ2-5; v_gene: TRBV2; abundance: NA; d_gene: TRBD2; CDR3aa: CASTLLTGLAGGETQYF; CDR3nt: TGTGCCAGCACACTCCTAACTGGACTAGCGGGAGGTGAGACCCAGTACTTC